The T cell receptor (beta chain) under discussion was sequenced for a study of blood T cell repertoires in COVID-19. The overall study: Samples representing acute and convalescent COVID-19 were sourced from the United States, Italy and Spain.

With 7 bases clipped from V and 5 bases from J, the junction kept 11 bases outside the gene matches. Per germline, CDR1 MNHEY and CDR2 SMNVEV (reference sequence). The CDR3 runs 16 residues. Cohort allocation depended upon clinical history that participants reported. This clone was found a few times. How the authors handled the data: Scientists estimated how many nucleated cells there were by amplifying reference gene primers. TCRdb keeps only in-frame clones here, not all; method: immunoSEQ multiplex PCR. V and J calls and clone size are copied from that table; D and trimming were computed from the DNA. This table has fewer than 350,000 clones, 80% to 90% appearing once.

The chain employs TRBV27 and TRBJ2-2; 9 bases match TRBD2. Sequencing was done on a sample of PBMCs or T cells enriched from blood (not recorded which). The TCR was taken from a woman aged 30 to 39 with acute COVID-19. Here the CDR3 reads CASNAIAGARTGELFF. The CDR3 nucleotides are TGTGCCAGCAATGCCATAGCGGGAGCACGAACCGGGGAGCTGTTTTTT.